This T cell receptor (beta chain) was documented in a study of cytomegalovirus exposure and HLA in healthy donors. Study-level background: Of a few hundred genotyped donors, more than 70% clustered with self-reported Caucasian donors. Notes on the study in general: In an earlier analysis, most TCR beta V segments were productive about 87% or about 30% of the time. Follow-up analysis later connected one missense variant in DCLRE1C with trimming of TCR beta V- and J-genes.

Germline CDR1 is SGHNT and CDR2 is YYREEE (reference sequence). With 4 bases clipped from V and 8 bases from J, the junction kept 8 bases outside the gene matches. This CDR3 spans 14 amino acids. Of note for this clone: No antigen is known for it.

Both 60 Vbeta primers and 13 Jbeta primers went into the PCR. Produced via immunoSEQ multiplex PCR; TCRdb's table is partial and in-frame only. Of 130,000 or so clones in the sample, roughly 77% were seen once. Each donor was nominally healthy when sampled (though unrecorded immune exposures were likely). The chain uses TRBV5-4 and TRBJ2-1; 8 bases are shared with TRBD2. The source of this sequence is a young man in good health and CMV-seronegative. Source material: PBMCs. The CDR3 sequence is CASSDRGGTYEQFF. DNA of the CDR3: TGTGCCAGCAGCGATCGGGGGGGTACCTATGAGCAGTTCTTC. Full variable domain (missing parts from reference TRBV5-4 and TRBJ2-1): ETGVTQSPTHLIKTRGQQVTLRCSSQSGHNTVSWYQQALGQGPQFIFQYYREEENGRGNFPPRFSGLQFPNYSSELNVNALELDDSALYLCASSDRGGTYEQFFGPGTRLTVL.